This record looks at one TCR beta chain sequence and its context. This study enrolled people aged 18 to 89 from 20 to 25 US geographic areas. This sample is part of a study of blood T cell repertoires in COVID-19. Study information: The study counted Cohort 3 donors as recovered given two negative PCRs, clearance, or symptom resolution.

Methods used by the authors: Researchers report that nucleated cell counts were estimated from reference gene primer amplification. TCRdb's copy holds only in-frame clones and misses some; the assay was immunoSEQ multiplex PCR. Clone size and V and J calls were adopted from that table, with D and trimming inferred from the DNA. The table records approximately 190,000 clones, roughly nine tenths of them present only once. What was sequenced was PBMCs or T cells enriched from blood (not recorded which). The receptor was derived from a woman aged 40-49 years in a cohort exposed to, infected with or recovered from COVID-19 (not recorded which).

This CDR3 is CASSPDRVHYNEQFF. The CDR3 bases are TGCGCCAGCAGCCCGGACAGGGTGCACTACAATGAGCAGTTCTTC. J is TRBJ2-1 and V is TRBV5-1, with 8 bases fitting TRBD1. Trimming took 4 bases from V and 3 from J; bases not matched to a gene: 6. The CDR3 spans 15 residues. From germline, CDR1 is SGHRS and CDR2 YFSETQ.